A selection of T cell receptor beta chains follows, all from one sample in a study of blood T cells in healthy people across ages. TCRdb used MiXCR to reprocess the 5' RACE reads, holding one entry per CDR3 protein. This table holds about 650,000 distinct CDR3 sequences, approximately 29% found once. Sequencing was done on a sample of blood. The receptor source for this set is a woman aged 80 or over in good health. The CDR3 runs from the conserved cysteine through the conserved F or W. A D gene is named only where the DNA matches it firmly. Size tells how often a clone was seen (once, few, many) or the class of an expanded clone, and some rows leave it out.

d_call clone_size j_call v_call cdr3_nt cdr3_aa
. few TRBJ1-4 TRBV11-2 TGTGCCAGCAGCTTAATTGGGGGTCGTGAAAAACTGTTTTTT CASSLIGGREKLFF
TRBD1 . TRBJ1-5 TRBV4-2 TGTGCCAGCAGCCAATACAGGGGGGTTAGCAATCAGCCCCAGCATTTT CASSQYRGVSNQPQHF
TRBD1 many TRBJ2-7 TRBV5-1 TGCGCCAGCAGCCAAACGACAGGGTGGGATACCTACGAGCAGTACTTC CASSQTTGWDTYEQYF
. many TRBJ1-2 TRBV3-1 TGTGCCAGCAGCCAAGATCTGGGGGGCGTAGGGGGCTACACCTTC CASSQDLGGVGGYTF
. many TRBJ1-2 TRBV20-1 TGCAGTGCTAGATCCAGGCGGAATTACTATGGCTACACCTTC CSARSRRNYYGYTF
. many TRBJ2-7 TRBV4-3 TGCGCCAGCAGCCAAGATCTACAGGCCGTGGACGAGCAGTACTTC CASSQDLQAVDEQYF
TRBD2 . TRBJ2-7 TRBV20-1 TGCAGTGACGTAAAGGGAAAGCGGGGATCCTACAATGAGCAGTACTTC CSDVKGKRGSYNEQYF
TRBD2 many TRBJ2-1 TRBV11-2 TGTGCCAGCAGCTTAGCTGGCGGGGGGGTATACAATGAGCAGTTCTTC CASSLAGGGVYNEQFF
TRBD1 . TRBJ2-7 TRBV4-2 TGTGCCAGCAGCCAAGAGAGCCAGGGGACAGGGGGGTATTACGAGCAGTACTTC CASSQESQGTGGYYEQYF
. once TRBJ2-3 TRBV5-1 TGCGCCAGCAGCTTGGCCTGGCGGGTTACGACAGATACGCAGTATTTT CASSLAWRVTTDTQYF
. few TRBJ1-5 TRBV20-1 TGCAGTGCTGCAAAAGGGACGGGAAGCTCTCAGCCCCAGCATTTT CSAAKGTGSSQPQHF
. many TRBJ2-5 TRBV7-2 TGTGCCAGCAGCGGGGAACTAGGCCCGGAGGCCCAGTACTTC CASSGELGPEAQYF
. . TRBJ1-2 TRBV20-1 TGCAGTGCTAGAGCGGACATGACGGTGGCTACTGGCTACACCTTC CSARADMTVATGYTF
TRBD1 . TRBJ2-1 TRBV6-1 TGTGCCAGCAGCGGGACAGGGCTAGAGACCCAGTTCTTC CASSGTGLETQFF
TRBD2 few TRBJ2-1 TRBV7-2 TGTGCCAGCAGCATCGCTAGCGGGGGTAGGAATGAGCAGTTCTTC CASSIASGGRNEQFF
. . TRBJ1-5 TRBV5-1 TGCGCCAGCGCCCCAGGGGTAAAGGACCAGCCCCAGCATTTT CASAPGVKDQPQHF
TRBD2 many TRBJ2-3 TRBV7-3 TGTGCCAGCAGCTTAGGGCTAGCGGGGGGAGAAGATACGCAGTATTTT CASSLGLAGGEDTQYF
TRBD1 few TRBJ1-2 TRBV30 TGTGCCTCGTCTGGGGGGACAGGGCCCTATGGCTACACCTTC CASSGGTGPYGYTF
. . TRBJ1-2 TRBV7-2 TGTGCCAGCAGCTTAGCGCTGGAGGGCTTGGGCGGCCACACCTTC CASSLALEGLGGHTF
. many TRBJ2-5 TRBV30 TGTGCCTGGAGTGTACGGAAGGAGACCCAGTACTTC CAWSVRKETQYF
TRBD1 few TRBJ1-5 TRBV11-2 TGTGCCAGCAGCTCTGGGACAGGGGGCCGCGGCAATCAGCCCCAGCATTTT CASSSGTGGRGNQPQHF
. . TRBJ2-7 TRBV30 TGTGCCTGGGACCGTTCCGGCAACCGTTACGAGCAGTACTTC CAWDRSGNRYEQYF
. . TRBJ2-1 TRBV7-3 TGTGCCAGCAGCCCGGGGTTTAGCTCCTACAATGAGCAGTTCTTC CASSPGFSSYNEQFF
TRBD1 few TRBJ1-2 TRBV14 TGTGCCAGCAGCCCACAGGGGGGCGGCGTGGGCTACACCTTC CASSPQGGGVGYTF
. many TRBJ2-5 TRBV5-1 TGCGCCAGCAGCGTAGCGACAGGCTCCCAAGAGACCCAGTACTTC CASSVATGSQETQYF
. many TRBJ1-1 TRBV6-2/TRBV6-3 TGTGCCAGCAGTCGGGTCGGAATTGAAGCTTTCTTT CASSRVGIEAFF
. few TRBJ2-1 TRBV29-1 TGCAGCGTTGGGATTGGACTATCCTACAATGAGCAGTTCTTC CSVGIGLSYNEQFF